The clone carrying this TCR beta chain showed up many times. Its antigen is not known. The CDR3 contains 14 residues. The germline V gene encodes CDR1 SNHLY and CDR2 FYNNEI. V lost 5 bases to trimming and J lost 5 bases, with 13 bases between them. The sample originates from a study of T cells after yellow fever vaccination. Study outcomes and limitations: Abundant clonotypes from the bulk population could contaminate FACS-sorted repertoires. The study found a weaker secondary response that peaked faster, day 5 versus 15.

Universal primer sites and UMIs were introduced during 5'RACE template-switching synthesis of TCR cDNA. TCRdb passed the 5' RACE reads through MiXCR, listing each CDR3 protein once. Here the sample spans more than 350,000 distinct CDR3 sequences, roughly 11% being singletons. The source of this sequence is a man between 18 and 35 years old who received the YFV17D yellow fever vaccine. The chain joins TRBV2 to TRBJ2-1, with a weak D call TRBD1 (6 bases). Source: PBMCs, taken on the day of the first yellow fever vaccination. This CDR3 is CASSPAQGHNEQFF. For the CDR3, the DNA is TGTGCCAGCAGTCCCGCCCAGGGGCACAATGAGCAGTTCTTC.